These 6 T cell receptor beta chains share one sample of origin, sequenced in a study of blood T cell repertoires in COVID-19. Libraries were prepared by immunoSEQ multiplex PCR; TCRdb keeps only in-frame clonotypes and omits some of them. The table shows tens of thousands of clones, with 77% occurring only once. Sequenced material: peripheral blood. The source of these receptors is a human donor with active or convalescent COVID-19. The donor label of this sample is uncertain.

The gene calls are TRBV9 and TRBJ2-3; 8 nucleotides align to TRBD2. The J segment lost 3 bases and the V segment lost 0 bases, leaving 15 bases of the junction unmatched. This CDR3 spans 19 amino acids. The germline V gene encodes CDR1 SGDLS and CDR2 YYNGEE. The chain's CDR3 is CASSVVAPGAREETDTQYF. The CDR3 region has the DNA TGTGCCAGCAGCGTAGTAGCGCCAGGAGCGCGGGAGGAGACAGATACGCAGTATTTT. The variable domain in full, completed from reference TRBV9 and TRBJ2-3, reads DSGVTQTPKHLITATGQRVTLRCSPRSGDLSVYWYQQSLDQGLQFLIQYYNGEERAKGNILERFSAQQFPDLHSELNLSSLELGDSALYFCASSVVAPGAREETDTQYFGPGTRLTVL.

The gene calls are TRBV4-1 and TRBJ1-6; D may be TRBD1 (6 bases). The CDR3 loop spans 13 amino acids. In germline, CDR1 is MGHRA, CDR2 YSYEKL. Trimming stripped 5 bases from V and 12 bases from J, with 14 bases between. The CDR3 coding sequence is TGCGCCAGCAGCGCCCTGGGGGGGCGACCCCTCCACTTT. It codes for CASSALGGRPLHF.

The V gene is TRBV5-5, the J gene TRBJ1-2; 9 positions match TRBD1. The CDR3 spans 13 residues. The junction had 2 bases not matched to a gene; V was cut back by 3 bases and J by 5 bases. The germline V gene has CDR1 SGHKS and CDR2 YYEKEE (reference sequence). CDR3 coding DNA: TGTGCCAGCAGCTGGACAGGGGAGTATGGCTACACCTTC. It translates to CASSWTGEYGYTF.

V usage is TRBV6-2 or TRBV6-3 and J usage is TRBJ2-7, with D possibly matching TRBD1 (5 bases). This CDR3 is 15 amino acids long. V lost 5 bases and J lost 3, with 17 bases in between. Germline V gene lookup returns CDR1 MNHEY and CDR2 SVGEGT. CDR3 sequence: CASSDPKGLIYEQYF. The CDR3 DNA is TGTGCCAGCAGTGACCCGAAGGGGCTAATCTACGAGCAGTACTTC.

This CDR3 reads CASSPPGGAANSPLHF. The CDR3 coding sequence is TGTGCCAGCTCACCGCCTGGAGGGGCGGCTAATTCACCCCTCCACTTT. The chain carries TRBV18 and TRBJ1-6; perhaps TRBD1 as D (5 bases). Deletions cut 3 bases from V and 6 bases from J, with 15 bases between. Germline V lookup: CDR1 KGHSH, CDR2 LQKENI. The CDR3 runs 16 residues.

The chain employs TRBV24-1 and TRBJ2-5, with TRBD2 identical over 10 bases. The V and J ends lost 7 bases and 4 bases, in that order; junction bases with no gene match: 8. The germline CDR1 and CDR2 sequences are KGHDR and SFDVKD. The CDR3 consists of 15 residues. CDR3 protein: CATSQAGGLGETQYF. The CDR3 DNA sequence: TGTGCCACCAGCCAAGCGGGAGGGCTAGGAGAGACCCAGTACTTC.